One and the same sample provided the 10 T cell receptor beta chains below, sequenced in a study of regulatory T cells in long-lasting Graves disease. Building the TCR beta libraries relied on iRepertoire HTBI primers, and CDR3 regions underwent Arm-PCR. TCRdb re-analysed the multiplex PCR reads in MiXCR, keeping a single row per CDR3 protein. The table lists about 370,000 distinct CDR3 sequences, about a sixth of them singletons. Time point noted: newly diagnosed GD, antithyroid drugs for less than 3 months. TCR sequences were obtained from RNA taken from PBMCs. The sample was peripheral blood mononuclear cells (PBMCs), taken at new diagnosis, from a patient treated with antithyroid drugs. The receptor set was obtained from a female donor with Graves disease.

This clonotype was counted ten times or more. The chain uses TRBV11-2 and TRBJ2-7; D might be TRBD1 (6 bases). The CDR3 sequence is 15 residues long. Germline V gene sequence: CDR1 SGHAT, CDR2 FQNNGV. V lost 1 base, J lost 3 bases, and 13 bases lay in between. Written as DNA, the CDR3 is TGTGCCAGCAGCTTAGGCGCCGGGACAATCTACGAGCAGTACTTC. It yields the protein CASSLGAGTIYEQYF.

This clonotype was detected ten times or more. The chain is built from TRBV6-1 and TRBJ1-2; D is perhaps TRBD1 (5 bases). The CDR3 is 17 residues long. V lost 7 bases to trimming and J lost 4 bases, with 25 bases between them. Germline values: CDR1 MNHNS, CDR2 SASEGT. The CDR3 protein is CASTQEGAGSSFYGYTF. The CDR3 DNA follows: TGTGCCAGCACCCAAGAAGGGGCAGGGTCGAGCTTCTATGGCTACACCTTC.

This clonotype came up many times. The chain is built from TRBV20-1 and TRBJ2-2; perhaps TRBD2 as D (7 bases). This CDR3 contains 15 residues. Germline V lookup: CDR1 DFQATT, CDR2 SNEGSKA (reference sequence). V lost 6 bases to trimming and J lost 1 base, with 15 bases between them. The CDR3 coding sequence is TGCAGTGCCGGGACAACTAGCGAGAACACCGGGGAGCTGTTTTTT. As protein: CSAGTTSENTGELFF.

Many counts were recorded for this clonotype. This rearrangement joins TRBV11-3 to TRBJ2-2, with D possibly being TRBD1 or TRBD2 (5 bases each). With 2 bases removed from V and 0 bases from J, the gap between germline ends came to 16 bases. The CDR3 is 18 residues long. Germline CDR1 reads SGHNT; CDR2 reads YENEEA. The CDR3 coding sequence is TGTGCCAGCAGCTTAAATTCTGGATCGGGGCCGAACACCGGGGAGCTGTTTTTT. Amino acid sequence: CASSLNSGSGPNTGELFF.

At least ten counts were recorded for this clonotype. The chain is built from TRBV6-2 or TRBV6-3 and TRBJ1-1, with D maybe TRBD1 (5 bases). Trimming pared 3 bases from V and 1 base from J, leaving 9 bases between. Germline CDR1 and CDR2: MNHEY and SVGEGT. The CDR3 consists of 14 residues. CDR3 in DNA: TGTGCCAGCAGTTATAGGGGCGAGAACACTGAAGCTTTCTTT. Translation gives CASSYRGENTEAFF.

This clonotype showed up many times. CDR3 amino acids: CSADTGTSFGADTQYF. CDR3 in DNA: TGCAGTGCTGATACGGGGACTAGTTTTGGCGCAGATACGCAGTATTTT. This chain connects TRBV20-1 to TRBJ2-3; 8 bases map to TRBD2. With V trimmed by 5 bases and J by 4 bases, 14 bases remained unmatched. The CDR3 has 16 amino acids. CDR1 and CDR2 from the germline V gene are DFQATT and SNEGSKA (reference sequence).

This clonotype was seen at least ten times. The V call is TRBV25-1, the J call TRBJ2-2, with 8 nucleotides matching TRBD1. V was clipped by 4 bases and J by 0 bases; unmatched bases: 13. Per germline, CDR1 MGHDK and CDR2 SYGVNS. This CDR3 has 19 residues. Written as DNA, the CDR3 is TGTGCCAGCAGTGTCCTTTACCCGGGCAGGGGGCCGAACACCGGGGAGCTGTTTTTT. Its translation is CASSVLYPGRGPNTGELFF. The full variable domain, with the rest looked up from reference TRBV25-1 and TRBJ2-2, is EADIYQTPRYLVIGTGKKITLECSQTMGHDKMYWYQQDPGMELHLIHYSYGVNSTEKGDLSSESTVSRIRTEHFPLTLESARPSHTSQYLCASSVLYPGRGPNTGELFFGEGSRLTVL.

The sample holds many counts of this clonotype. The chain employs TRBV5-1 and TRBJ2-2, with D possibly matching TRBD1 (6 bases). Germline-derived CDR1 and CDR2 are SGHRS and YFSETQ. The V end was cut by 4 bases, the J end by 3 bases, with 13 bases between. This CDR3 is 15 amino acids long. The CDR3 loop is CASSLDRWDTGELFF. The CDR3 DNA reads TGCGCCAGCAGCCTTGACAGGTGGGACACCGGGGAGCTGTTTTTT.

This clonotype was counted at least ten times. The V gene is TRBV5-1, the J gene TRBJ1-1; D remains ambiguous. This CDR3 is 12 amino acids long. V was pared by 7 bases and J by 1 base, with 8 bases between. Germline V gene data show CDR1 as SGHRS and CDR2 as YFSETQ. Here the CDR3 reads CASYLSNTEAFF. Written as DNA, the CDR3 is TGCGCCAGCTACTTATCGAACACTGAAGCTTTCTTT.

The V call is TRBV6-1, the J call TRBJ2-7; perhaps TRBD1 as D (6 bases). CDR1 is MNHNS, CDR2 SASEGT, per germline. The CDR3 sequence is 14 residues long. The V and J ends lost 6 bases and 3 bases respectively, with 15 bases between them. The CDR3 reads CASRSTGQRYEQYF. The CDR3 nucleotides are TGTGCCAGCAGGTCTACTGGACAGCGCTACGAGCAGTACTTC.